The 5 T cell receptor beta chains given below trace back to one sample, sequenced in a study of control samples from healthy donors and cancer patients. Data came from immunoSEQ multiplex PCR; TCRdb stores just in-frame clones and leaves some out. The data show about 170,000 clones, 91% seen once. The source material was blood. Receptors were obtained from a woman aged 25 to 39 in good health.

The chain recombines TRBV19 with TRBJ1-1; 8 bases agree with TRBD1. J was trimmed by 2 bases and V by 4 bases; bases with no gene match: 6. The V gene's germline CDR1 is LNHDA and CDR2 SQIVND (reference sequence). The CDR3 has 15 amino acids. This CDR3 is CASSKDRGPNTEAFF. CDR3 DNA: TGTGCCAGTAGTAAAGACAGGGGCCCAAACACTGAAGCTTTCTTT.

The chain joins TRBV6-4 to TRBJ2-6; D not certain. The CDR3 extends over 15 amino acids. Trimming stripped 0 bases from V and 4 bases from J, with 7 bases between. Germline CDR1 MRHNA, CDR2 SNTAGT. In DNA form, the CDR3 reads TGTGCCAGCAGTGACTCAGGGCCCGGGGCCAACGTCCTGACTTTC. Translating gives CASSDSGPGANVLTF.

Points on this clone: The sample carries other DNA sequences with the same CDR3. J is TRBJ1-5 and V is TRBV5-1; perhaps TRBD1 as D (5 bases). Trimming took 0 bases from V and 7 from J, leaving 11 bases between them. The CDR3 sequence is 14 residues long. Germline V gene data show CDR1 as SGHRS and CDR2 as YFSETQ. The CDR3 loop is CASSLGGGGQPQHF. DNA for the CDR3: TGCGCCAGCAGCTTGGGTGGGGGAGGGCAGCCCCAGCATTTT.

This clone has a single count. The gene calls are TRBV7-2 and TRBJ1-3; tentative D call: TRBD1 (6 bases). Between the trimmed V and J ends, which lost 4 bases and 5 bases, there was a span of 12 bases. The CDR3 is made up of 14 amino acids. Per germline, CDR1 SGHTA and CDR2 FQGNSA. CDR3 in amino acids: CASSSPGHRNTIYF. The CDR3 DNA sequence: TGTGCCAGCAGCTCACCGGGACACCGAAACACCATATATTTT.

The chain employs TRBV19 and TRBJ2-1, with 13 bases matching TRBD2. This CDR3 has 13 amino acids. Germline V gene lookup returns CDR1 LNHDA and CDR2 SQIVND (reference sequence). After removal of 5 bases from V and 13 bases from J, the junction contained 5 bases not matched to a gene. CDR3 sequence reads: CASSETSGGPQFF. As DNA, the CDR3 is TGTGCCAGTAGTGAGACTAGCGGGGGGCCTCAGTTCTTC.